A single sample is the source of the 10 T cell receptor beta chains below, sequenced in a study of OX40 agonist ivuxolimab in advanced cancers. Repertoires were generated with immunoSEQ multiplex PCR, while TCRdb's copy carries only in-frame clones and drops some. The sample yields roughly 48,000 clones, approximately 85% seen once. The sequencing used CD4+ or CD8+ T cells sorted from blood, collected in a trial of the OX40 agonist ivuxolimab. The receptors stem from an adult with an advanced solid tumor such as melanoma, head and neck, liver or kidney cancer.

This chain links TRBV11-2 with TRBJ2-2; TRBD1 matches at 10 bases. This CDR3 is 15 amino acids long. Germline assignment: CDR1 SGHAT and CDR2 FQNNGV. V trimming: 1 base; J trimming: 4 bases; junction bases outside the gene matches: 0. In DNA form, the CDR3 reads TGTGCCAGCAGCTTAGGGACAGGGGGCACCGGGGAGCTGTTTTTT. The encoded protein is CASSLGTGGTGELFF.

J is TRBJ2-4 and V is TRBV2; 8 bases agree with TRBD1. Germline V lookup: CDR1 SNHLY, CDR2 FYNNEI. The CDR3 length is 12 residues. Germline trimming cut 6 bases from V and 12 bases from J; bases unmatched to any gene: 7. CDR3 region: CASSQGQGAQYF. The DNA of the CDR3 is TGTGCCAGCAGCCAAGGACAGGGCGCTCAGTACTTC.

This CDR3 reads CASSNQVMNTEAFF. The DNA of the CDR3 is TGTGCCAGTAGTAATCAGGTAATGAACACTGAAGCTTTCTTT. The chain combines TRBV19 with TRBJ1-1; no clear D gene. The CDR3 runs to 14 residues. Trimming cost V 4 bases and J 0 bases, with 9 bases left between them. Germline CDR1 and CDR2: LNHDA and SQIVND (reference sequence).

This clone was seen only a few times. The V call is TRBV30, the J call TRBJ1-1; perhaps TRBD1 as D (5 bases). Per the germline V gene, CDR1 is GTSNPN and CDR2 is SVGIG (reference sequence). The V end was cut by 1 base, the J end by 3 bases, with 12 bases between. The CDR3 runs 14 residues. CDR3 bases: TGTGCCTGGAGTGGAGCCAGAGGGGACACTGAAGCTTTCTTT. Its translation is CAWSGARGDTEAFF. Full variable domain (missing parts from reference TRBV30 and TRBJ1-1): SQTIHQWPATLVQPVGSPLSLECTVEGTSNPNLYWYRQAAGRGLQLLFYSVGIGQISSEVPQNLSASRPQDRQFILSSKKLLLSDSGFYLCAWSGARGDTEAFFGQGTRLTVV.

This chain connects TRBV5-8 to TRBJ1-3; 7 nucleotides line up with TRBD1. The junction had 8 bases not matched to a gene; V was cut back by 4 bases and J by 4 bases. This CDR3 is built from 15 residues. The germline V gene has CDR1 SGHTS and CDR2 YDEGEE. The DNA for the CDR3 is TGTGCCAGCAGCAAAGACGGGACAGTCGGAAACACCATATATTTT. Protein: CASSKDGTVGNTIYF.

The CDR3 loop reads CASSLGAGQADTQYF. Here the CDR3 DNA reads TGTGCCAGCAGCTTAGGGGCAGGGCAGGCAGATACGCAGTATTTT. J is TRBJ2-3 and V is TRBV11-2; TRBD1 is a possible D gene (5 bases). The V gene's germline CDR1 is SGHAT and CDR2 FQNNGV. Trimming removed 1 base from V and 4 bases from J, with 12 bases in between. This CDR3 spans 15 amino acids.

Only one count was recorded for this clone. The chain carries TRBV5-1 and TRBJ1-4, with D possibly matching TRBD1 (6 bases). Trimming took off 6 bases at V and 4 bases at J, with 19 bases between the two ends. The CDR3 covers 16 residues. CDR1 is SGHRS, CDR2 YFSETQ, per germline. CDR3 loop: CASKGSWGQYNEKLFF. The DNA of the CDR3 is TGCGCCAGCAAGGGGTCCTGGGGGCAATATAATGAAAAACTGTTTTTT.

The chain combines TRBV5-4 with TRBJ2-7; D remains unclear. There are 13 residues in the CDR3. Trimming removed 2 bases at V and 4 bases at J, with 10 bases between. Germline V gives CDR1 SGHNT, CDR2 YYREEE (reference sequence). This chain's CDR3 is CASSLYSSYEQYF. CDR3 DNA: TGTGCCAGCAGCTTATACTCTTCTTACGAGCAGTACTTC.

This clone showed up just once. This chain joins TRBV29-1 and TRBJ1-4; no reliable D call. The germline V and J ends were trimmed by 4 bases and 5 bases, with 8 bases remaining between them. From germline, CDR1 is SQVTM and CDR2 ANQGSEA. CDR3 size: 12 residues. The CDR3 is CSVGQMNEKLFF. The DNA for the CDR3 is TGCAGCGTTGGTCAGATGAATGAAAAACTGTTTTTT.

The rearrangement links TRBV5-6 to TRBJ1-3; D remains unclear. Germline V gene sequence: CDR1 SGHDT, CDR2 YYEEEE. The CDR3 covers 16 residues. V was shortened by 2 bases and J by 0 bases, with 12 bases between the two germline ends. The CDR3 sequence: CASSFGIRGSGNTIYF. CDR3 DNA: TGTGCCAGCAGCTTTGGGATACGGGGCTCTGGAAACACCATATATTTT.